What follows are 24 T cell receptor beta chains derived from one specimen sequenced in a study of blood T cells in healthy people across ages. PCR was performed a second time for roughly 7 to 11 cycles using a sample-barcoded 5' primer and a J-beta primer mix. In TCRdb, the 5' RACE reads were re-called with MiXCR into one record per CDR3 protein. The sample gives about 570,000 distinct CDR3 sequences, approximately 30% of which show up once; approximately 17% is in the top ten. The sample taken for sequencing was blood. These receptors were collected from a woman in her 70s in good health.

J is TRBJ2-1 and V is TRBV3-1, with D unresolved. Germline V lookup: CDR1 LGHDT, CDR2 YNNKEL (reference sequence). The CDR3 sequence is 14 residues long. The V and J ends lost 4 bases and 2 bases respectively, with 9 bases between them. The CDR3 region has the DNA TGTGCCAGCAGCCCAGGACCCACCTACAATGAGCAGTTCTTC. It is translated as CASSPGPTYNEQFF.

The rearrangement joins TRBV29-1 to TRBJ2-7, with a weak D call TRBD2 (7 bases). Trimming removed 3 bases at V and 5 bases at J, with 14 bases between. The length of the CDR3 is 13 residues. Germline V CDR1 and CDR2: SQVTM, ANQGSEA. CDR3 amino acids: CSVDRGARNEQYF. The CDR3 nucleotides read TGCAGCGTTGATCGGGGGGCAAGGAACGAGCAGTACTTC.

The J gene is TRBJ2-5, the V gene TRBV5-1; 8 nucleotides align to TRBD1. Germline CDR1 is SGHRS and CDR2 is YFSETQ. CDR3 size: 15 residues. J was trimmed by 5 bases and V by 3 bases; bases with no gene match: 9. CDR3 sequence: CASSSSTGASETQYF. The CDR3 DNA is TGCGCCAGCAGCTCTTCGACAGGGGCAAGTGAGACCCAGTACTTC. The full variable domain, in which reference TRBV5-1 and TRBJ2-5 provide the parts outside the CDR3, is KAGVTQTPRYLIKTRGQQVTLSCSPISGHRSVSWYQQTPGQGLQFLFEYFSETQRNKGNFPGRFSGRQFSNSRSEMNVSTLELGDSALYLCASSSSTGASETQYFGPGTRLLVL.

In its sample, this clonotype was seen a few times. V usage is TRBV5-1 and J usage is TRBJ2-5; no clear D. The germline V gene has CDR1 SGHRS and CDR2 YFSETQ. The CDR3 has 15 amino acids. Trimming took 2 bases from V and 0 from J, leaving 11 bases between them. The CDR3 spells CASSFGSGNQETQYF. CDR3 in DNA: TGCGCCAGCAGCTTTGGTTCCGGCAACCAAGAGACCCAGTACTTC.

This clonotype was found once. The chain has TRBV20-1 and TRBJ1-2, with D unclear. Per germline, CDR1 DFQATT and CDR2 SNEGSKA (reference sequence). The CDR3 has 13 residues. Trimming removed 4 bases at V and 10 bases at J, with 19 bases between. This chain's CDR3 is CSAIQRSADDYTF. The CDR3 coding sequence is TGCAGTGCTATCCAGCGGTCGGCTGATGACTACACCTTC.

V is TRBV14 and J is TRBJ1-6; no firm D call. The CDR3 is made up of 14 amino acids. With 6 bases removed from V and 10 bases from J, the gap between germline ends came to 16 bases. The germline V gene has CDR1 SGHDN and CDR2 FVKESK. Here the CDR3 reads CASSPLLIGSPLHF. CDR3 in DNA: TGTGCCAGCAGTCCTCTCCTAATCGGGTCACCCCTCCACTTT. The variable domain in full, completed from reference TRBV14 and TRBJ1-6, reads EAGVTQFPSHSVIEKGQTVTLRCDPISGHDNLYWYRRVMGKEIKFLLHFVKESKQDESGMPNNRFLAERTGGTYSTLKVQPAELEDSGVYFCASSPLLIGSPLHFGNGTRLTVT.

This chain uses TRBV20-1 with TRBJ2-5; 9 bases are shared with TRBD1. CDR3 size: 14 residues. V shed 6 bases, J shed 3 bases, and the junction held 8 bases outside the gene matches. The germline V gene encodes CDR1 DFQATT and CDR2 SNEGSKA (reference sequence). DNA of the CDR3: TGCAGTGCGACGGGACAGGGCGTTGAAGAGACCCAGTACTTC. This sequence encodes CSATGQGVEETQYF.

This clonotype has a handful of counts. The V and J genes are TRBV7-2 and TRBJ2-2; 10 positions match TRBD2. Germline-derived CDR1 and CDR2 are SGHTA and FQGNSA. Germline trimming cut 4 bases from V and 4 bases from J; bases unmatched to any gene: 6. The CDR3 is 16 residues long. The CDR3 sequence is CASSSPSGGSTGELFF. The DNA of the CDR3 is TGTGCCAGCAGCTCCCCTAGCGGGGGTTCCACCGGGGAGCTGTTTTTT.

This clonotype was counted only a few times. The V call is TRBV29-1, the J call TRBJ1-2; D unclear. The CDR3 spans 15 residues. Germline V gene lookup returns CDR1 SQVTM and CDR2 ANQGSEA. With 4 bases removed from V and 0 bases from J, the gap between germline ends came to 15 bases. In nucleotides, the CDR3 is TGCAGCGTTGTTCCGAACACTGCAGCTAACTATGGCTACACCTTC. Its protein product is CSVVPNTAANYGYTF.

This rearrangement joins TRBV20-1 to TRBJ2-1; D perhaps matches TRBD2 (5 bases). This CDR3 spans 11 amino acids. Germline CDR1 reads DFQATT; CDR2 reads SNEGSKA (reference sequence). V was trimmed by 6 bases and J by 6 bases, leaving 9 bases between them. CDR3 bases: TGCAGTGCCGGGATACTCAATGAGCAGTTCTTC. Protein: CSAGILNEQFF.

This clonotype was recorded many times. J is TRBJ2-7 and V is TRBV19; D could derive from TRBD1 or TRBD2 (5 bases each). Germline loops: CDR1 LNHDA, CDR2 SQIVND (reference sequence). V lost 4 bases and J 1 base, leaving 11 bases between the germline ends. The CDR3 is 14 amino acids. Here the CDR3 DNA reads TGTGCCAGTAGTACCGGGACGCCATCCTACGAGCAGTACTTC. The encoded protein is CASSTGTPSYEQYF.

The sample holds many counts of this clonotype. The chain carries TRBV6-2 or TRBV6-3 and TRBJ2-5; perhaps TRBD1 as D (6 bases). The germline V gene has CDR1 MNHEY and CDR2 SVGEGT. This CDR3 contains 14 residues. V was clipped by 6 bases and J by 1 base, with 12 bases between them. CDR3 in DNA: TGTGCCAGCAGCACGTGGGACATCCAAGAGACCCAGTACTTC. Its translation: CASSTWDIQETQYF.

This clonotype is a singleton in its sample. This chain links TRBV29-1 with TRBJ1-2; 10 bases agree with TRBD1. Trimming cost V 7 bases and J 5 bases; bases outside gene matches: 10. CDR3 length equals 14 residues. The germline V gene has CDR1 SQVTM and CDR2 ANQGSEA. Here the CDR3 reads CSGTHPGQGYGYTF. CDR3 DNA sequence: TGCAGCGGGACCCATCCGGGACAGGGGTATGGCTACACCTTC.

CDR3 nucleotides: TGTGCCAGCAGCCAAATCCAAGGGGCTTATGGCTACACCTTC. Protein: CASSQIQGAYGYTF. This sequence joins TRBV4-2 and TRBJ1-2; TRBD1 is a possible D gene (5 bases). The ends were cut back, 2 bases at V and 5 bases at J, with 12 bases in the middle. The CDR3 contains 14 residues. Germline V gene data show CDR1 as LGHNA and CDR2 as YNFKEQ.

Only a few counts were recorded for this clonotype. The rearrangement uses TRBV29-1 and TRBJ2-2; D gene uncertain. This CDR3 spans 15 amino acids. Germline CDR1 reads SQVTM; CDR2 reads ANQGSEA. V was pared by 4 bases and J by 2 bases, with 14 bases between. The CDR3 DNA is TGCAGCGTTGTAGTACCGGGCCTAAACACCGGGGAGCTGTTTTTT. This codes for CSVVVPGLNTGELFF.

The rearrangement joins TRBV6-2 or TRBV6-3 to TRBJ1-2, with D possibly matching TRBD1 (5 bases). This CDR3 comprises 14 residues. The germline V gene has CDR1 MNHEY and CDR2 SVGEGT. The V and J ends lost 7 bases and 0 bases respectively, with 12 bases between them. The CDR3 nucleotides read TGTGCCAGCAATGGGGCAGCACCTAACTATGGCTACACCTTC. Protein product: CASNGAAPNYGYTF.

The CDR3, as DNA: TGTGCCAGCAGCTTAGTTAGCCAGGCTGGAGCGGAGCAGTTCTTC. Residues: CASSLVSQAGAEQFF. This chain joins TRBV7-9 and TRBJ2-1; D call uncertain. The length of the CDR3 is 15 residues. With 1 base removed from V and 10 bases from J, the gap between germline ends came to 17 bases. Germline CDR1 is SEHNR and CDR2 is FQNEAQ (reference sequence). Full variable domain (outside the CDR3, taken from reference TRBV7-9 and TRBJ2-1): DTGVSQNPRHKITKRGQNVTFRCDPISEHNRLYWYRQTLGQGPEFLTYFQNEAQLEKSRLLSDRFSAERPKGSFSTLEIQRTEQGDSAMYLCASSLVSQAGAEQFFGPGTRLTVL.

The chain joins TRBV20-1 to TRBJ2-1, with TRBD1 identical over 9 bases. The CDR3 loop spans 15 amino acids. Trimming took 4 bases from V and 2 from J; bases not matched to a gene: 6. Germline lookup yields CDR1 DFQATT and CDR2 SNEGSKA (reference sequence). In DNA form, the CDR3 reads TGCAGTGCTACCCGGACAGGGGTGACCTACAATGAGCAGTTCTTC. Its protein is CSATRTGVTYNEQFF.

The chain has TRBV20-1 and TRBJ2-7, with TRBD1 identical over 9 bases. J gave up 4 bases and V 5 bases, and 6 bases lay outside the gene matches. The CDR3 extends over 13 amino acids. Germline CDR1 DFQATT, CDR2 SNEGSKA (reference sequence). The CDR3 DNA is TGCAGTGCTTCTACAGGGGGCCGATACGAGCAGTACTTC. The encoded protein is CSASTGGRYEQYF.

Regarding this clonotype: At one of its ends the junction is not consistent with the germline gene, which may arise from a read error. This sequence joins TRBV5-1 and TRBJ2-1; D remains ambiguous. Per the germline V gene, CDR1 is SGHRS and CDR2 is YFSETQ. There are 14 residues in the CDR3. CDR3 protein: CAGRSEPEDNERFF. As DNA, the CDR3 is TGCGCCGGCAGATCCGAACCCGAAGACAATGAGCGGTTCTTC.

This clonotype was picked up a small number of times. J is TRBJ2-1 and V is TRBV7-9; 10 bases align to TRBD2. The germline gives CDR1 SEHNR, CDR2 FQNEAQ (reference sequence). The trim removed 4 bases at V and 8 bases at J, leaving 2 bases unmatched. The CDR3 is made up of 13 amino acids. CDR3 in amino acids: CASSSLAGDEQFF. CDR3 DNA: TGTGCCAGCAGCTCTCTAGCGGGGGATGAGCAGTTCTTC.

This clonotype has at least ten counts. The chain carries TRBV12-3 or TRBV12-4 and TRBJ2-1, with a weak D call TRBD2 (7 bases). V lost 3 bases and J 1 base, leaving 13 bases between the germline ends. The CDR3 consists of 16 residues. The CDR3 sequence: CASSFDRGASYNEQFF. As DNA, the CDR3 is TGTGCCAGCAGTTTCGATCGGGGGGCTTCCTACAATGAGCAGTTCTTC.

The rearrangement uses TRBV28 and TRBJ1-2; TRBD1 is a possible D gene (5 bases). Per germline, CDR1 MDHEN and CDR2 SYDVKM. The CDR3 has 14 amino acids. Trimming left V 3 bases short and J 4 bases short, with 12 bases between. The CDR3 DNA follows: TGTGCCAGCAGTTTCGGGGCAGGAGCCTATGGCTACACCTTC. This codes for CASSFGAGAYGYTF.

The chain uses TRBV6-5 and TRBJ2-2, with D unresolved. The CDR3 consists of 15 residues. Trimming cost V 0 bases and J 1 base, with 6 bases left between them. Germline V gives CDR1 MNHEY, CDR2 SVGAGI. Here the CDR3 reads CASSYSSWNTGELFF. CDR3 nucleotides: TGTGCCAGCAGTTACTCTAGCTGGAACACCGGGGAGCTGTTTTTT.